This TCR beta chain derives from a study of blood T cell repertoires in COVID-19. Study as a whole: Each recovered donor of Cohort 3 presented with two negative PCRs, clearance, or symptom resolution.

CDR1 is MRHNA, CDR2 SNTAGT, per germline. V lost 3 bases, J lost 6 bases, and 9 bases lay in between. CDR3 length equals 14 residues. Generated by immunoSEQ multiplex PCR, the TCRdb table keeps only in-frame clones and is missing some. The sample shows approximately 140,000 clones, about 87% of them seen only once. The TCR originated in a man aged 45-65 years in a cohort exposed to, infected with or recovered from COVID-19 (not recorded which). The specimen sequenced was PBMCs or T cells enriched from blood (not recorded which). This chain uses TRBV6-4 with TRBJ1-6, with a tentative D call TRBD1 (6 bases). Here the CDR3 reads CASSEVDSNSPLHF. The DNA of the CDR3 is TGTGCCAGCAGTGAAGTGGACAGTAATTCACCCCTCCACTTT.